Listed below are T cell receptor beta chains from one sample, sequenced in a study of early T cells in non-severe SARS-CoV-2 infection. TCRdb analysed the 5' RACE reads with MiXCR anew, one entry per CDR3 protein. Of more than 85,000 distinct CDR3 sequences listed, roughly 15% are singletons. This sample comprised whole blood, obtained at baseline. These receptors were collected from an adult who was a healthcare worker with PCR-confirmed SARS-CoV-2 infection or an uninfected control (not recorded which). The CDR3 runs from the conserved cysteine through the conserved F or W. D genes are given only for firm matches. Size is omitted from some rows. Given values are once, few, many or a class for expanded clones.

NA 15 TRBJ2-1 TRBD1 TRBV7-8 CASRLWDRSYNEQFF TGTGCCAGCAGACTATGGGACAGATCCTACAATGAGCAGTTCTTC
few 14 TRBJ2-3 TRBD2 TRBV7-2 CASRSTSGTDTQYF TGTGCCAGCAGGTCGACTAGCGGCACAGATACGCAGTATTTT
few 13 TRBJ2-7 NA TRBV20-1 CSASKRALYEQYF TGCAGTGCTAGCAAGAGGGCCCTCTACGAGCAGTACTTC
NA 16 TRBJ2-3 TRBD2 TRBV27 CASSFGASGKKDTQYF TGTGCCAGCAGTTTTGGGGCTAGCGGGAAAAAAGATACGCAGTATTTT
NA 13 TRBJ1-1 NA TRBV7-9 CASSLPPASEAFF TGTGCCAGCAGCTTGCCCCCAGCTAGTGAAGCTTTCTTT
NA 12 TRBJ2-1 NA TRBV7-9 CASSLDGNEQFF TGTGCCAGCAGCTTAGACGGGAATGAGCAGTTCTTC
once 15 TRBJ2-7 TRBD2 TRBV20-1 CSARGGTSGTGEQYF TGCAGTGCTAGAGGTGGGACTAGCGGGACGGGGGAGCAGTACTTC
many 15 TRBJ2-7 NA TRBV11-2 CASSLVPGGTYEQYF TGTGCCAGCAGCTTAGTTCCCGGGGGAACCTACGAGCAGTACTTC
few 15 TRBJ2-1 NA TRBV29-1 CSVDSGRSSYNEQFF TGCAGCGTTGACTCGGGTAGAAGCTCCTACAATGAGCAGTTCTTC
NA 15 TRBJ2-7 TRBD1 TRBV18 CASSHPGTGGSEQYF TGTGCCAGCTCACACCCCGGGACAGGGGGCTCCGAGCAGTACTTC